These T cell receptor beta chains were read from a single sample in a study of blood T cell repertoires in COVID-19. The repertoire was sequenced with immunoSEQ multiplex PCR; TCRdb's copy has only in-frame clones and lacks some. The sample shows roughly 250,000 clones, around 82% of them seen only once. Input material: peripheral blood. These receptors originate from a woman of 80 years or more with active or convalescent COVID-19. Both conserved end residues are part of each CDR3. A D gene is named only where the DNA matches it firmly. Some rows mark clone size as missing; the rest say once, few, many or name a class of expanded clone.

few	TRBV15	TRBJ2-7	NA	CATSRDTGVGSEQYF	TGTGCCACCAGCAGAGATACGGGGGTGGGAAGCGAGCAGTACTTC
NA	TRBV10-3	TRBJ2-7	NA	CAISESTVRYEQYF	TGTGCCATCAGTGAGTCGACAGTCCGCTACGAGCAGTACTTC
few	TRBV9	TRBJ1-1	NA	CASSVAGYETEAFF	TGTGCCAGCAGCGTAGCCGGGTACGAGACTGAAGCTTTCTTT
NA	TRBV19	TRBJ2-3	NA	CASSTRQGTQYF	TGTGCCAGTAGTACCCGGCAGGGAACGCAGTATTTT
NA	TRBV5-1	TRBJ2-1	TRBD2	CASSLALAGGPYNEQFF	TGCGCCAGCAGCTTGGCACTAGCGGGGGGGCCTTACAATGAGCAGTTCTTC
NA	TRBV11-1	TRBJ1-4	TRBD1	CASSPDRATNEKLFF	TGTGCCAGCAGCCCGGACAGGGCGACTAATGAAAAACTGTTTTTT
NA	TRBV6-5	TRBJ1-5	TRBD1	CASRTGGVNQPQHF	TGTGCCAGCAGGACAGGGGGAGTTAATCAGCCCCAGCATTTT
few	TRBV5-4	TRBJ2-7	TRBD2	CASSSSGGRDEQYF	TGTGCCAGCAGCTCGAGCGGGGGGCGCGACGAGCAGTACTTC
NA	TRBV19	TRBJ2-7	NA	CASSIVLGVEQYF	TGTGCCAGTAGTATTGTTTTAGGGGTCGAGCAGTACTTC
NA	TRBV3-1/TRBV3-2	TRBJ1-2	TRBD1	CASSTRDRNYGYTF	TGTGCCAGCAGCACCCGGGACAGAAACTATGGCTACACCTTC
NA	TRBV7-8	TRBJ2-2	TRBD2	CASSLAASGGGTGELFF	TGTGCCAGCAGCTTAGCCGCTAGCGGGGGAGGCACCGGGGAGCTGTTTTTT
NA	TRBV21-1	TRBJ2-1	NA	CASSSGTGLYNEQFF	TGTGCCAGCAGCAGCGGGACAGGGCTCTACAATGAGCAGTTCTTC
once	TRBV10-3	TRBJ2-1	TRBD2	CAISEGLAGRNEQFF	TGTGCCATCAGTGAGGGACTAGCGGGGAGGAATGAGCAGTTCTTC
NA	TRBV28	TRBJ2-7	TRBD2	CASSLGSAGGYEQYF	TGTGCCAGCAGTTTGGGGTCGGCGGGGGGCTACGAGCAGTACTTC
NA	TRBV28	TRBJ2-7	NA	CASSGGTEYEQYF	TGTGCCAGCAGTGGGGGGACAGAATACGAGCAGTACTTC
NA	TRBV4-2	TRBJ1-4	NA	CASSQGSIANEKLFF	TGTGCCAGCAGCCAAGGATCCATAGCTAATGAAAAACTGTTTTTT
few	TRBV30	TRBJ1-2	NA	CAAIRTAYGYTF	TGTGCCGCCATTAGGACAGCGTATGGCTACACCTTC
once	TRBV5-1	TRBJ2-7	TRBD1	CATTGGEQYF	TGCGCCACCACAGGGGGCGAGCAGTACTTC
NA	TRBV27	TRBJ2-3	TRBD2	CASSFAAGGLFTQYF	TGTGCCAGCAGTTTTGCAGCGGGGGGTTTATTTACGCAGTATTTT
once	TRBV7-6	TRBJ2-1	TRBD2	CASSFLAAAINEQFF	TGTGCCAGCAGCTTTCTAGCGGCTGCGATCAATGAGCAGTTCTTC
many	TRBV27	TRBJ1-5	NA	CASSFGRQNNQPQHF	TGTGCCAGCAGTTTTGGTAGACAGAACAATCAGCCCCAGCATTTT
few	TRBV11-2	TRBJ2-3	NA	CASNSRVGIKGDTQYF	TGTGCCAGCAACTCGAGGGTGGGAATTAAAGGAGATACGCAGTATTTT
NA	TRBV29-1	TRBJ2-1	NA	CSVPSDFHNEQFF	TGCAGCGTTCCCTCGGACTTCCACAATGAGCAGTTCTTC